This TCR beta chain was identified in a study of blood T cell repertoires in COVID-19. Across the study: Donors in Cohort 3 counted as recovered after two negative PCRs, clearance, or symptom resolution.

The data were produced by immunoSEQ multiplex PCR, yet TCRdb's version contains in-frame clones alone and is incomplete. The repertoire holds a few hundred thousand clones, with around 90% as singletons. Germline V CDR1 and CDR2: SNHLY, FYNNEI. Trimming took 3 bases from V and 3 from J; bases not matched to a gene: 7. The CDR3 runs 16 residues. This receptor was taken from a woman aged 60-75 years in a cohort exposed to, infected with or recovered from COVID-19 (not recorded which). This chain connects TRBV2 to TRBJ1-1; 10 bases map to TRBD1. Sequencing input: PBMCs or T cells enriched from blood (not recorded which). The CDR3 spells CASSETGGGRYTEAFF. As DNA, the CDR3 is TGTGCCAGCAGTGAGACAGGGGGCGGGCGGTACACTGAAGCTTTCTTT. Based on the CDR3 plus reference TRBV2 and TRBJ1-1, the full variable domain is EPEVTQTPSHQVTQMGQEVILRCVPISNHLYFYWYRQILGQKVEFLVSFYNNEISEKSEIFDDQFSVERPDGSNFTLKIRSTKLEDSAMYFCASSETGGGRYTEAFFGQGTRLTVV.